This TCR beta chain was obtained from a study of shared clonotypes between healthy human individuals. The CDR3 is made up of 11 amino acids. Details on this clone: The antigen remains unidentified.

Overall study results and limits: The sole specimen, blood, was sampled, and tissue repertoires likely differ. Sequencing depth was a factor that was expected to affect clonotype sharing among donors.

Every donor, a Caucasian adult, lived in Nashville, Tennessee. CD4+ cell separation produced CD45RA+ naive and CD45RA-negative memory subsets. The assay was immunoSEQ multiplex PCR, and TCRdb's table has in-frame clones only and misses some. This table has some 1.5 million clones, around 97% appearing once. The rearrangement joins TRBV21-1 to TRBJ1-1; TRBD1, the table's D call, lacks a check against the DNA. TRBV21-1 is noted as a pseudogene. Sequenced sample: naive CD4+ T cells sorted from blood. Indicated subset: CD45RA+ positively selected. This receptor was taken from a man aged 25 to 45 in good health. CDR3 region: CASCPRDRQVF. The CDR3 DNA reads TGTGCCAGCTGCCCCCGGGACAGGCAGGTCTTT.